The 20 T cell receptor beta chains below all came from one sample that was sequenced in a study of CD8 T cells in Susac syndrome. cDNA came from approximately 0.5 to 1 ug RNA primed by random hexamers. A single record per CDR3 protein comes from TCRdb applying MiXCR to the immunoSEQ multiplex PCR reads. Of about 200,000 distinct CDR3 sequences in the sample, 92% are singletons; the top ten hold approximately 0.13%. Sequencing input: CD8+ T cells from PBMCs. These receptors all come from a human donor with multiple sclerosis.

The genes are TRBV12-3 or TRBV12-4 and TRBJ2-2, with 7 bases aligning to TRBD1. The CDR3 length is 14 residues. V dropped 6 bases and J dropped 6; count of bases not matched to a gene: 7. Written as DNA, the CDR3 is TGTGCCAGCAGCCCGGGACAGATTCCCGGGGAGCTGTTTTTT. Translation gives CASSPGQIPGELFF.

The rearrangement uses TRBV4-1 and TRBJ2-1; the D gene is possibly TRBD1 (6 bases). The length of the CDR3 is 13 residues. Looked up from germline, CDR1 is MGHRA and CDR2 is YSYEKL. The V and J ends lost 1 base and 10 bases respectively, with 11 bases between them. CDR3 coding DNA: TGCGCCAGCAGCCAAGTTGGTGGGGGCGAGCAGTTCTTC. This translates into CASSQVGGGEQFF.

The J gene is TRBJ2-2, the V gene TRBV12-3 or TRBV12-4, with no clear D. The CDR3 runs 14 residues. V lost 1 base and J lost 6, with 9 bases in between. The CDR3 is CASSLGTRAGELFF. The DNA for the CDR3 is TGTGCCAGCAGTTTAGGTACTCGGGCCGGGGAGCTGTTTTTT.

This chain joins TRBV16 and TRBJ1-1; unclear D gene. The V and J ends lost 4 bases and 1 base respectively, with 10 bases between them. The V gene's germline CDR1 is KGHSY and CDR2 FQNENV. This CDR3 contains 14 residues. This chain's CDR3 is CASSPRTRNTEAFF. For the CDR3, the DNA is TGTGCCAGCAGCCCGCGGACGAGGAACACTGAAGCTTTCTTT. Filled out from reference TRBV16 and TRBJ1-1, the complete variable domain reads GEEVAQTPKHLVRGEGQKAKLYCAPIKGHSYVFWYQQVLKNEFKFLISFQNENVFDETGMPKERFSAKCLPNSPCSLEIQATKLEDSAVYFCASSPRTRNTEAFFGQGTRLTVV.

V is TRBV4-3 and J is TRBJ1-2; D possibly corresponds to TRBD1 (5 bases). The length of the CDR3 is 15 residues. V shed 0 bases and J shed 4 bases, with 12 bases lying between them. Per the germline V gene, CDR1 is LGHNA and CDR2 is YSLEER. CDR3 nucleotide sequence: TGCGCCAGCAGCCAAGACCCGGGGAGGGGCTATGGCTACACCTTC. As protein: CASSQDPGRGYGYTF.

The chain couples TRBV5-4 to TRBJ2-3; D is possibly TRBD1 (5 bases). Germline assignment: CDR1 SGHNT and CDR2 YYREEE (reference sequence). Trimming stripped 6 bases from V and 0 bases from J, with 17 bases between. CDR3 length: 16 amino acids. CDR3 residues: CASTQGHGPSTDTQYF. The DNA of the CDR3 is TGTGCCAGCACCCAAGGACATGGGCCTAGCACAGATACGCAGTATTTT.

The sample holds a few counts of this clonotype. This chain joins TRBV18 and TRBJ1-1, with D possibly TRBD1 on 6 matching bases. CDR1 and CDR2 from the germline V gene are KGHSH and LQKENI. The length of the CDR3 is 15 residues. V was clipped by 2 bases and J by 1 base, with 11 bases between them. The CDR3 nucleotides are TGTGCCAGCTCACCAAGGGGGGGCGGGAACACTGAAGCTTTCTTT. Protein: CASSPRGGGNTEAFF.

The chain has TRBV2 and TRBJ2-5; D gene uncertain. Trimming cost V 1 base and J 4 bases, with 13 bases left between them. CDR3 length: 15 amino acids. CDR1 SNHLY and CDR2 FYNNEI come from the germline V gene. This chain's CDR3 is CASSEVLGLGETQYF. CDR3 nucleotide sequence: TGTGCCAGCAGTGAAGTACTTGGCTTGGGAGAGACCCAGTACTTC.

This chain joins TRBV28 and TRBJ2-7, with D possibly TRBD2 on 5 matching bases. This CDR3 has 12 residues. From germline, CDR1 is MDHEN and CDR2 SYDVKM. Trimming removed 3 bases at V and 6 bases at J, with 9 bases between. CDR3 sequence: CASSFPGFEQYF. The CDR3 region has the DNA TGTGCCAGCAGTTTCCCGGGGTTCGAGCAGTACTTC.

The gene calls are TRBV7-6 and TRBJ1-4; D is unresolved. V was shortened by 2 bases and J by 4 bases, with 5 bases between the two germline ends. There are 13 residues in the CDR3. Germline V gene data show CDR1 as SGHVS and CDR2 as FNYEAQ. The CDR3 protein is CASSLNSNEKLFF. For the CDR3, the DNA is TGTGCCAGCAGCTTAAACAGTAATGAAAAACTGTTTTTT. Full variable domain (rest looked up from reference TRBV7-6 and TRBJ1-4): GAGVSQSPRYKVTKRGQDVALRCDPISGHVSLYWYRQALGQGPEFLTYFNYEAQQDKSGLPNDRFSAERPEGSISTLTIQRTEQRDSAMYRCASSLNSNEKLFFGSGTQLSVL.

The CDR3 DNA reads TGTGCCAGCACCCCCGGGGAGCTGTTTTTT. Translating it yields CASTPGELFF. This sequence joins TRBV7-9 and TRBJ2-2; no definite D call. Trimming cost V 7 bases and J 6 bases, with 3 bases left between them. CDR1 is SEHNR and CDR2 is FQNEAQ in the germline V gene (reference sequence). This CDR3 region has 10 residues.

This sequence joins TRBV7-9 and TRBJ1-1; 9 bases agree with TRBD1. The V gene end was trimmed by 3 bases and the J gene end by 3 bases; junction bases not matched to a gene: 11. Germline V gene lookup returns CDR1 SEHNR and CDR2 FQNEAQ (reference sequence). This CDR3 is 17 amino acids long. CDR3 residues: CASSLYNRGLGDTEAFF. CDR3 in DNA: TGTGCCAGCAGCTTGTACAACAGGGGGCTCGGGGACACTGAAGCTTTCTTT.

V and J are TRBV2 and TRBJ2-7; D uncertain. Germline CDR1 is SNHLY and CDR2 is FYNNEI. Trimming took off 2 bases at V and 5 bases at J, with 7 bases between the two ends. The CDR3 spans 12 residues. The CDR3 bases are TGTGCCAGCAGTGAACGCCGGGACGAGCAGTACTTC. Translation: CASSERRDEQYF.

The chain employs TRBV6-6 and TRBJ2-2; TRBD1 might be the D (6 bases). The ends were cut back, 3 bases at V and 6 bases at J, with 11 bases in the middle. From germline, CDR1 is MNHNY and CDR2 SVGAGI (reference sequence). The CDR3 totals 14 residues. The CDR3, as DNA: TGTGCCAGCAGTTATGGTCAGGGGTCCGGGGAGCTGTTTTTT. The encoded protein is CASSYGQGSGELFF.

The genes are TRBV12-3 or TRBV12-4 and TRBJ1-3, with a possible D match to TRBD1 (5 bases). The V and J ends lost 2 bases and 2 bases respectively, with 10 bases between them. The CDR3 is 15 amino acids. The CDR3 reads CASSLTMGPGNTIYF. The CDR3 nucleotides read TGTGCCAGCAGTTTAACAATGGGGCCTGGAAACACCATATATTTT.

This chain joins TRBV19 and TRBJ2-1; TRBD2 matches at 11 bases. This CDR3 has 12 residues. Germline V lookup: CDR1 LNHDA, CDR2 SQIVND (reference sequence). V gave up 9 bases and J gave up 16 bases; unmatched junction bases: 11. CDR3 in amino acids: CASRETSGNEFF. The CDR3 DNA follows: TGTGCCAGCAGGGAGACTAGCGGGAACGAATTCTTC.

The CDR3 loop is CSVEENSNTGELFF. DNA for the CDR3: TGCAGCGTTGAAGAAAACTCCAACACCGGGGAGCTGTTTTTT. This rearrangement joins TRBV29-1 to TRBJ2-2; D unresolved. Trimming shortened V by 0 bases and J by 2 bases, and 7 bases separated the two germline ends. This CDR3 is built from 14 residues. CDR1 is SQVTM and CDR2 is ANQGSEA in the germline V gene.

The rearrangement links TRBV14 to TRBJ1-2, with TRBD1 matching over 10 bases. Germline V lookup: CDR1 SGHDN, CDR2 FVKESK. The CDR3 consists of 14 residues. With 6 bases clipped from V and 6 bases from J, the junction kept 7 bases outside the gene matches. The CDR3 here is CASSRTGTGDGYTF. In DNA, the CDR3 is TGTGCCAGCAGTCGAACCGGGACAGGGGATGGCTACACCTTC.

This clonotype was counted once. The chain recombines TRBV7-9 with TRBJ2-7; TRBD2 aligns across 9 bases. Trimming removed 1 base from V and 7 bases from J; junction bases left unmatched: 5. The CDR3 contains 14 residues. Germline V lookup: CDR1 SEHNR, CDR2 FQNEAQ (reference sequence). CDR3 protein: CASSLVAGDVEQYF. CDR3 DNA sequence: TGTGCCAGCAGCTTAGTAGCGGGAGATGTTGAGCAGTACTTC.

The V gene is TRBV2, the J gene TRBJ2-3, with a weak D call TRBD2 (5 bases). Trimming cost V 8 bases and J 6 bases, with 9 bases left between them. The CDR3 runs to 11 residues. Looked up from germline, CDR1 is SNHLY and CDR2 is FYNNEI. The CDR3 DNA sequence: TGTGCCAGCTGGACTCTGGATACGCAGTATTTT. Protein sequence: CASWTLDTQYF.